This is a list of T cell receptor beta chains from one sample in a study of OX40 agonist ivuxolimab in advanced cancers. Produced via immunoSEQ multiplex PCR; TCRdb's table is partial and in-frame only. This table has tens of thousands of clones, about 81% appearing once. The material sequenced was CD4+ or CD8+ T cells sorted from blood, taken in a trial of the OX40 agonist ivuxolimab. The receptors shown here come from an adult with an advanced solid tumor such as melanoma, head and neck, liver or kidney cancer. CDR3s include the opening cysteine and the closing phenylalanine or tryptophan. The D gene is left open where the match is weak. Rows may omit the clone size; those that give it use once, few, many or a size class.

>TRBV2|TRBJ1-1|TRBD1|NA
CASRDWLTGQMNTEAFF
TGTGCCAGCAGGGACTGGTTGACGGGACAGATGAACACTGAAGCTTTCTTT
>TRBV5-5|TRBJ2-2|TRBD2|NA
CASSWGTSVANTGELFF
TGTGCCAGCAGCTGGGGCACTAGCGTAGCGAACACCGGGGAGCTGTTTTTT
>TRBV5-1|TRBJ1-1|NA|NA
CASSLGRLNTEAFF
TGCGCCAGCAGCTTGGGGCGGCTGAACACTGAAGCTTTCTTT
>TRBV6-6|TRBJ1-1|NA|few
CASSSRGKTEAFF
TGTGCCAGCAGTTCCCGGGGAAAGACTGAAGCTTTCTTT
>TRBV4-1|TRBJ1-3|TRBD1|NA
CASSHISPGQGKGNTIYF
TGCGCCAGCAGCCACATTTCCCCAGGACAGGGGAAAGGAAACACCATATATTTT
>TRBV25-1|TRBJ2-7|NA|few
CASRHLEVEQYF
TGTGCCAGTAGACATCTGGAAGTCGAGCAGTACTTC
>TRBV14|TRBJ2-7|NA|NA
CASSQGGGEGEQYF
TGTGCCAGCAGCCAAGGAGGGGGAGAGGGCGAGCAGTACTTC
>TRBV27|TRBJ2-1|NA|NA
CATSRQVSNEQFF
TGTGCCACATCGCGGCAGGTTTCCAATGAGCAGTTCTTC
>TRBV29-1|TRBJ2-7|NA|NA
CSVEGPEQGQYEQYF
TGCAGCGTTGAAGGGCCGGAGCAGGGGCAATACGAGCAGTACTTC
>TRBV5-1|TRBJ1-2|TRBD1|NA
CASSEQGTGGYTF
TGCGCCAGCAGCGAACAGGGGACTGGAGGCTACACCTTC
>TRBV19|TRBJ1-4|NA|NA
CASSIRQNTATNEKLFF
TGTGCCAGTAGTATACGACAGAATACTGCAACTAATGAAAAACTGTTTTTT
>TRBV10-3|TRBJ2-3|NA|NA
CAISERAVRGRGGDTQYF
TGTGCCATCAGTGAGCGGGCGGTGAGGGGCCGGGGTGGAGATACGCAGTATTTT
>TRBV5-1|TRBJ2-2|TRBD2|NA
CASSGLAENTGELFF
TGCGCCAGCAGCGGGCTAGCGGAAAACACCGGGGAGCTGTTTTTT
>TRBV7-9|TRBJ1-2|TRBD1|NA
CASSWGDSSNYGYTF
TGTGCCAGCAGCTGGGGGGACAGTTCTAACTATGGCTACACCTTC
>TRBV27|TRBJ1-5|NA|NA
CASSLGGLEQPQHF
TGTGCCAGCAGTTTAGGGGGGCTGGAGCAGCCCCAGCATTTT
>TRBV6-5|TRBJ1-1|NA|few
CASSIGRNTEAFF
TGTGCCAGCAGTATCGGACGGAACACTGAAGCTTTCTTT
>TRBV10-3|TRBJ2-1|NA|NA
CAIRTDRISFEQFF
TGTGCCATCAGAACGGACCGGATCTCTTTTGAGCAGTTCTTC
>TRBV4-2|TRBJ2-5|NA|NA
CASSQDQGGETQYF
TGTGCCAGCAGCCAAGATCAGGGGGGAGAGACCCAGTACTTC
>TRBV7-2|TRBJ2-5|TRBD2|NA
CASSLGEGGGKAQYF
TGTGCCAGCAGCTTAGGAGAGGGCGGGGGTAAGGCCCAGTACTTC
>TRBV23-1|TRBJ1-2|NA|NA
CASLMGTRGYTF
TGCGCCAGCCTTATGGGGACGCGGGGCTACACCTTC
>TRBV7-9|TRBJ2-1|TRBD1|NA
CASSLGWTGPQSNFHEQFF
TGTGCCAGCAGCTTAGGTTGGACAGGGCCTCAATCCAATTTCCATGAGCAGTTCTTC
>TRBV5-6|TRBJ2-7|TRBD1|NA
CASSFGQGRNEQYF
TGTGCCAGCAGCTTCGGACAGGGTCGGAACGAGCAGTACTTC
>TRBV6-5|TRBJ1-1|NA|few
CASSYRGDTEAFF
TGTGCCAGCAGTTACAGGGGTGACACTGAAGCTTTCTTT
>TRBV6-5|TRBJ1-2|NA|NA
CASSSFPQGSGYTF
TGTGCCAGCAGTTCATTCCCTCAGGGGTCTGGCTACACCTTC
>TRBV5-1|TRBJ1-2|NA|NA
CASSLEAANFYGYTF
TGCGCCAGCAGCTTGGAGGCGGCTAATTTTTATGGCTACACCTTC
>TRBV13|TRBJ2-7|TRBD1|NA
CASSLVWQGEEQYF
TGTGCCAGCAGCTTAGTATGGCAGGGGGAAGAGCAGTACTTC
>TRBV18|TRBJ1-3|NA|NA
CASSPQIDSGNTIYF
TGTGCCAGCTCACCACAGATCGACTCTGGAAACACCATATATTTT
>TRBV11-3|TRBJ2-7|TRBD1|NA
CASSTSYRDSPYEQYF
TGTGCCAGCAGCACCTCGTACCGGGACAGTCCCTACGAGCAGTACTTC
>TRBV15|TRBJ1-1|TRBD1|NA
CATSRGFGRGPEAFF
TGTGCCACCAGCAGAGGCTTTGGCAGGGGGCCTGAAGCTTTCTTT
>TRBV28|TRBJ2-2|TRBD2|NA
CAGGLAGTGELFF
TGTGCCGGGGGACTAGCGGGCACCGGGGAGCTGTTTTTT
>TRBV5-1|TRBJ2-3|TRBD1|few
CASSFLTGALDTQYF
TGCGCCAGCAGCTTTTTGACAGGGGCACTAGATACGCAGTATTTT
>TRBV5-1|TRBJ1-1|NA|NA
CASSASQGLNTEAFF
TGCGCCAGCAGCGCCAGTCAAGGTTTGAACACTGAAGCTTTCTTT
>TRBV5-1|TRBJ1-1|NA|NA
CASSSLTGHTEAFF
TGCGCCAGCAGCTCATTGACAGGACACACTGAAGCTTTCTTT
>TRBV19|TRBJ1-4|NA|NA
CASSVRAFKEKLFF
TGTGCCAGTAGTGTTCGGGCGTTTAAGGAAAAACTGTTTTTT
>TRBV27|TRBJ2-7|NA|NA
CASSPRAPQDEQYF
TGTGCCAGCAGTCCACGGGCCCCCCAGGACGAGCAGTACTTC
>TRBV5-4|TRBJ2-1|NA|NA
CASSLQAGLGHEQFF
TGTGCCAGCAGCTTGCAAGCGGGCTTGGGGCATGAGCAGTTCTTC
>TRBV5-1|TRBJ1-3|TRBD1|NA
CASSLVSQGATGNTIYF
TGCGCCAGCAGCTTGGTGTCCCAGGGGGCTACTGGAAACACCATATATTTT
>TRBV7-9|TRBJ2-5|NA|NA
CASRRPIRGNQETQYF
TGTGCCAGCAGACGACCTATCAGGGGAAATCAAGAGACCCAGTACTTC
>TRBV6-1|TRBJ2-7|TRBD1|NA
CASKGQDYGQYF
TGTGCCAGCAAGGGACAGGACTACGGGCAGTACTTC
>TRBV29-1|TRBJ1-1|TRBD1|NA
CSAETGGSGTEAFF
TGCAGCGCTGAAACAGGGGGCTCGGGCACTGAAGCTTTCTTT
>TRBV6-1|TRBJ2-1|NA|once
CASSPLRSSYNEQFF
TGTGCCAGCAGTCCTCTTCGGAGCTCCTACAATGAGCAGTTCTTC
>TRBV6-1|TRBJ2-1|TRBD1|NA
CASSDRGPYNEQFF
TGTGCCAGCAGCGACAGGGGGCCATACAATGAGCAGTTCTTC
>TRBV10-3|TRBJ2-1|NA|NA
CAISPRRDSYNEQFF
TGTGCCATCAGCCCCCGGCGGGACAGCTACAATGAGCAGTTCTTC
>TRBV1|TRBJ2-2|NA|NA
CTSSPNTGELFF
TGCACCAGCAGCCCGAACACCGGGGAGCTGTTTTTT
>TRBV5-6|TRBJ2-5|TRBD2|few
CASSRLSGGQETQYF
TGTGCCAGCAGTCGACTCAGCGGGGGACAAGAGACCCAGTACTTC
>TRBV2|TRBJ1-2|TRBD1|few
CASSYRGQNYGYTF
TGTGCCAGCAGTTACAGGGGGCAGAACTATGGCTACACCTTC
>TRBV5-1|TRBJ1-2|TRBD1|NA
CASSSSTGSSYGYTF
TGCGCCAGCAGCTCTTCGACAGGGTCTAGCTATGGCTACACCTTC